A selection of T cell receptor beta chains follows, all from one sample in a study of T cells after yellow fever vaccination. Each CDR3 protein gets one entry after TCRdb re-called the 5' RACE reads with MiXCR. Here the sample spans fewer than 450,000 distinct CDR3 sequences, 11% being singletons. The sample was PBMCs, taken on the day of the first yellow fever vaccination. All receptors derive from a man aged 18 to 35 who received the YFV17D yellow fever vaccine. Each CDR3 is given with its conserved first and last residue. The order of the fields is clone size, J gene, D gene, V gene, CDR3 DNA, CDR3 protein. D genes are given only for firm matches. Where a row states a size, it is once, few, many or the class of an expanded clone; other rows omit it.

few	TRBJ1-3	TRBD1	TRBV20-1	TGCAGTAGGGGGCCTCTCTCTGGAAACACCATATATTTT	CSRGPLSGNTIYF
many	TRBJ2-3	.	TRBV6-5	TGTGCCAGCAAGAGCAGATACAATACGCAGTATTTT	CASKSRYNTQYF
.	TRBJ2-1	.	TRBV12-3/TRBV12-4	TGTGCCAGCAGACGGGACTCCCGAGAGCAGTTCTTC	CASRRDSREQFF
many	TRBJ2-4	.	TRBV7-2	TGTGCCAGCAGCTTATCGCGGGTGCGCAACATTCAGTACTTC	CASSLSRVRNIQYF
.	TRBJ1-6	.	TRBV2	TGTGCCAAGGGAAAGCCCCCCCAGGATCCCCTCCACTTT	CAKGKPPQDPLHF
.	TRBJ2-2	.	TRBV19	TGTGCCAGTAGTGGGATTCTGTGGCAGGACGGGACCGGGGAGCTGTTTTTT	CASSGILWQDGTGELFF
.	TRBJ1-2	TRBD1	TRBV18	TGTGCCAGCTCAACTTCCGGTGAGGGGGCTGGAGGCTACACCTTC	CASSTSGEGAGGYTF
many	TRBJ2-3	TRBD2	TRBV7-9	TGTGCCAGCAACGATAGCGGGGGGGGAGGTACGCAGTATTTT	CASNDSGGGGTQYF
.	TRBJ1-2	TRBD1	TRBV5-1	TGCGCCAGCAGCTTGGACGGACAGGGCTATGGCTACACCTTC	CASSLDGQGYGYTF
.	TRBJ1-2	.	TRBV6-5	TGTGCCAGCAGTTACCACAGGGAGACTAACTATGGCTACACCTTC	CASSYHRETNYGYTF
.	TRBJ2-2	.	TRBV5-1	TGCGCCAGCAGTTACGCCCTTTCCGCTAACACCGGGGAGCTGTTTTTT	CASSYALSANTGELFF
many	TRBJ2-5	TRBD1	TRBV5-4	TGTGCCAGCAGCTTGGACAGGGGGCCAGAGACCCAGTACTTC	CASSLDRGPETQYF
few	TRBJ2-3	.	TRBV5-6	TGTGCCAGCAGCTGGAGGAGGTGGCAGGGGACAGATACGCAGTATTTT	CASSWRRWQGTDTQYF
many	TRBJ1-5	TRBD1	TRBV12-3/TRBV12-4	TGTGCCAGCAGTTTAAGGCAGGGGGCAAATCAGCCCCAGCATTTT	CASSLRQGANQPQHF
many	TRBJ2-3	.	TRBV5-1	TGCGCCAGCAGCTTGGTGTCGCCAGATACGCAGTATTTT	CASSLVSPDTQYF